These 26 T cell receptor beta chains were sequenced from one sample in a study of beta chain features in type 1 diabetes. All of the isolated RNA was reverse transcribed, so expressed TCRB transcripts were sequenced. Data came from immunoSEQ multiplex PCR; TCRdb stores just in-frame clones and leaves some out. The sample yields over 600,000 clones, around 12% seen once. Study results and limitations: Moderately but significantly shorter TCRB CDR3s were found in Type 1 diabetes patients in all four CD4+ subsets.

For these receptors, no antigen is known. Sequencing input: naive CD4+ T cells from blood. The receptor set was obtained from a man younger than 40 with type 1 diabetes.

The V and J genes are TRBV5-4 and TRBJ2-1, with D possibly TRBD2 on 5 matching bases. V was clipped by 5 bases and J by 0 bases, with 15 bases between them. CDR1 is SGHNT, CDR2 YYREEE, per germline (reference sequence). The CDR3 has 16 amino acids. The CDR3 loop reads CASSLTSVSSYNEQFF. The CDR3, as DNA: TGTGCCAGCAGTCTCACTAGTGTCAGCTCCTACAATGAGCAGTTCTTC.

V gene TRBV18 combines with J gene TRBJ2-3; 8 nucleotides line up with TRBD2. The V gene end was trimmed by 6 bases and the J gene end by 1 base; junction bases not matched to a gene: 9. This CDR3 is 16 amino acids long. CDR1 KGHSH and CDR2 LQKENI come from the germline V gene. Here the CDR3 DNA reads TGTGCCAGCTCTCGACAGCGGGGGCTACGCACAGATACGCAGTATTTT. Translation gives CASSRQRGLRTDTQYF.

The chain has TRBV10-3 and TRBJ2-1, with D maybe TRBD2 (7 bases). The V and J ends lost 2 bases and 6 bases respectively, with 11 bases between them. Per the germline V gene, CDR1 is ENHRY and CDR2 is SYGVKD. The CDR3 spans 14 residues. CDR3 sequence: CAISEGGALNEQFF. The CDR3 region has the DNA TGTGCCATCAGTGAGGGGGGGGCCCTCAATGAGCAGTTCTTC.

The chain uses TRBV2 and TRBJ2-7, with 12 bases lining up with TRBD2. CDR3 length: 14 residues. CDR1 is SNHLY and CDR2 is FYNNEI in the germline V gene. V trimming: 5 bases; J trimming: 6 bases; junction bases outside the gene matches: 5. The CDR3 spells CASSRLAGEGEQYF. CDR3 DNA sequence: TGTGCCAGCAGTAGACTAGCGGGGGAAGGCGAGCAGTACTTC.

This clone turned up a few times. This chain connects TRBV29-1 to TRBJ2-7; D not certain. The CDR3 is 13 amino acids. V was clipped by 2 bases and J by 6 bases, with 14 bases between them. Germline V lookup: CDR1 SQVTM, CDR2 ANQGSEA. CDR3 in amino acids: CSVESVLNAEQYF. The CDR3 coding sequence is TGCAGCGTTGAATCCGTTTTGAATGCCGAGCAGTACTTC.

The chain couples TRBV25-1 to TRBJ2-5; 11 bases fit TRBD2. In germline, CDR1 is MGHDK, CDR2 SYGVNS. This CDR3 contains 15 residues. The V segment lost 3 bases and the J segment 5 bases; nucleotides outside the gene matches: 5. CDR3 residues: CASSDWTSGYETQYF. The CDR3 DNA is TGTGCCAGCAGTGACTGGACTAGCGGGTATGAGACCCAGTACTTC.

J is TRBJ2-5 and V is TRBV6-5, with D uncertain. Trimming removed 2 bases at V and 3 bases at J, with 13 bases between. The germline V gene encodes CDR1 MNHEY and CDR2 SVGAGI. CDR3 length: 15 residues. CDR3 region: CASSYGSARKETQYF. The CDR3 coding sequence is TGTGCCAGCAGTTACGGCTCAGCTAGGAAAGAGACCCAGTACTTC.

The rearrangement uses TRBV7-9 and TRBJ2-1; TRBD1 matches at 12 bases. Germline V gene lookup returns CDR1 SEHNR and CDR2 FQNEAQ (reference sequence). V trimming: 5 bases; J trimming: 6 bases; junction bases outside the gene matches: 8. The CDR3 totals 16 residues. The CDR3 bases are TGTGCCAGCAGCCGCCGGGACAGGGGGCAGAGCAATGAGCAGTTCTTC. Translating it yields CASSRRDRGQSNEQFF.

This clone was seen only a few times. The chain employs TRBV4-3 and TRBJ2-3, with D perhaps matching TRBD1 or TRBD2 (5 bases each). V shed 0 bases and J shed 3 bases, with 16 bases lying between them. The CDR3 sequence is 17 residues long. Germline CDR1 reads LGHNA; CDR2 reads YSLEER. The CDR3 is CASSQDWYGARTDTQYF. CDR3 bases: TGCGCCAGCAGCCAAGATTGGTACGGGGCGAGGACAGATACGCAGTATTTT.

The CDR3 coding sequence is TGCAGCGTTAGTTCGCTCTACAATGAGCAGTTCTTC. Translating gives CSVSSLYNEQFF. The rearrangement uses TRBV29-1 and TRBJ2-1; no definite D call. The CDR3 is made up of 12 amino acids. CDR1 and CDR2 from the germline V gene are SQVTM and ANQGSEA. The V gene lost 5 bases and the J gene lost 3 bases, with 8 bases spanning the gap.

This sequence joins TRBV4-3 and TRBJ2-1, with 9 positions matching TRBD2. The CDR3 has 15 amino acids. Germline V CDR1 and CDR2: LGHNA, YSLEER. Trimming removed 4 bases from V and 4 bases from J; junction bases left unmatched: 5. The CDR3 DNA sequence: TGCGCCAGCAGCCGACTAGCGGACTTTTACAATGAGCAGTTCTTC. Translated: CASSRLADFYNEQFF.

A few counts support this clone. The sample carries other DNA sequences with the same CDR3. This sequence joins TRBV7-2 and TRBJ1-1; D is undetermined. Germline V gene data show CDR1 as SGHTA and CDR2 as FQGNSA. Trimming took 1 base from V and 1 from J, leaving 4 bases between them. The CDR3 has 13 amino acids. The CDR3 sequence: CASSLEQNTEAFF. The CDR3 DNA follows: TGTGCCAGCAGCTTAGAGCAGAACACTGAAGCTTTCTTT. Based on the CDR3 plus reference TRBV7-2 and TRBJ1-1, the full variable domain is GAGVSQSPSNKVTEKGKDVELRCDPISGHTALYWYRQSLGQGLEFLIYFQGNSAPDKSGLPSDRFSAERTGGSVSTLTIQRTQQEDSAVYLCASSLEQNTEAFFGQGTRLTVV.

This clone occurred a few times. The V gene is TRBV28, the J gene TRBJ2-6, with TRBD2 matching over 12 bases. This CDR3 region has 20 residues. Germline V gene sequence: CDR1 MDHEN, CDR2 SYDVKM. The junction had 10 bases not matched to a gene; V was cut back by 4 bases and J by 0 bases. The CDR3 nucleotides are TGTGCCAGCAGTTCATCCGGGACTAGCGGGTTCATCTCTGGGGCCAACGTCCTGACTTTC. This encodes CASSSSGTSGFISGANVLTF.

The table lists this clone with a few counts. This specimen includes other DNA sequences encoding the same CDR3. This chain uses TRBV5-1 with TRBJ2-3; D remains ambiguous. The V gene's germline CDR1 is SGHRS and CDR2 YFSETQ. V gave up 5 bases and J gave up 5 bases, with 6 bases separating them. The CDR3 length is 11 residues. CDR3 region: CASSWEDTQYF. The CDR3 region has the DNA TGCGCCAGCAGTTGGGAAGATACGCAGTATTTT.

This clone was detected only a few times. This chain links TRBV7-2 with TRBJ2-5; 11 bases fit TRBD2. Germline V CDR1 and CDR2: SGHTA, FQGNSA. This CDR3 is built from 16 residues. V dropped 1 base and J dropped 5; count of bases not matched to a gene: 6. CDR3 sequence (DNA): TGTGCCAGCAGCTTAGGGAGTAGCGGGGGGGCGGAGACCCAGTACTTC. Amino acid sequence: CASSLGSSGGAETQYF.

The table lists this clone with a few counts. The V gene is TRBV11-2, the J gene TRBJ2-5; the D gene is possibly TRBD1 (5 bases). CDR3 length: 14 amino acids. Germline-derived CDR1 and CDR2 are SGHAT and FQNNGV. Trimming pared 5 bases from V and 7 bases from J, leaving 17 bases between. CDR3 amino acids: CASSTWAGHGTQYF. The DNA for the CDR3 is TGTGCCAGCAGCACCTGGGCAGGGCACGGGACCCAGTACTTC.

V gene TRBV7-2 combines with J gene TRBJ1-4; no clear D. This CDR3 is 17 amino acids long. CDR1 and CDR2 from the germline V gene are SGHTA and FQGNSA. Trimming took 3 bases from V and 0 from J, leaving 14 bases between them. The CDR3 spells CASSFGAGHTTNEKLFF. CDR3 coding DNA: TGTGCCAGCAGCTTTGGTGCGGGCCACACAACTAATGAAAAACTGTTTTTT.

This clone showed up just a few times. This chain joins TRBV29-1 and TRBJ1-3; D perhaps matches TRBD1 (5 bases). Trimming shortened V by 3 bases and J by 8 bases, and 11 bases separated the two germline ends. The CDR3 is made up of 12 amino acids. The germline V gene has CDR1 SQVTM and CDR2 ANQGSEA. CDR3 amino acids: CSVEAWGDTIYF. The CDR3 coding sequence is TGCAGCGTTGAGGCTTGGGGGGACACCATATATTTT.

This clone was observed a few times. This sequence joins TRBV6-6 and TRBJ1-5; D remains unclear. V gave up 6 bases and J gave up 5 bases, with 8 bases separating them. CDR3 length: 12 residues. Germline loops: CDR1 MNHNY, CDR2 SVGAGI (reference sequence). The CDR3 spells CASSRLDQPQHF. CDR3 nucleotides: TGTGCCAGCAGCCGCCTAGATCAGCCCCAGCATTTT.

In this sample, this clone turned up a few times. The V and J genes are TRBV4-3 and TRBJ2-3; possible D gene TRBD2, 6 bases. Germline values: CDR1 LGHNA, CDR2 YSLEER. The CDR3 runs 16 residues. V dropped 1 base and J dropped 4 bases, with 15 bases sitting between them. DNA of the CDR3: TGCGCCAGCAGCCAAGTAAGCGGAGGGCTCCCAGATACGCAGTATTTT. It yields the protein CASSQVSGGLPDTQYF.

V is TRBV7-9 and J is TRBJ1-1; TRBD1 might be the D (5 bases). The germline V gene encodes CDR1 SEHNR and CDR2 FQNEAQ (reference sequence). Trimming pared 8 bases from V and 6 bases from J, leaving 13 bases between. The CDR3 consists of 12 residues. CDR3 residues: CASQPMGPEAFF. CDR3 DNA sequence: TGTGCCAGCCAACCTATGGGACCTGAAGCTTTCTTT.

This clone was seen only a few times. Other nucleotide sequences in the sample specify the same CDR3. The chain has TRBV6-5 and TRBJ2-3, with D uncertain. Trimming shortened V by 5 bases and J by 0 bases, and 9 bases separated the two germline ends. The CDR3 extends over 14 amino acids. Germline CDR1 MNHEY, CDR2 SVGAGI. Here the CDR3 DNA reads TGTGCCAGCAGTCGCTCGACAAGCACAGATACGCAGTATTTT. Protein: CASSRSTSTDTQYF.

This clone has a handful of counts. This chain joins TRBV7-9 and TRBJ2-7; D uncertain. Germline CDR1 reads SEHNR; CDR2 reads FQNEAQ (reference sequence). V lost 4 bases to trimming and J lost 6 bases, with 10 bases between them. This CDR3 is 12 amino acids long. CDR3 sequence: CASSSERIEQYF. The CDR3 DNA reads TGTGCCAGCAGCTCGGAGAGGATCGAGCAGTACTTC.

Details on this clone: Other DNA sequences within the sample encode an identical CDR3. The rearrangement uses TRBV14 and TRBJ2-6, with D maybe TRBD1 (5 bases). Trimming shortened V by 0 bases and J by 1 base, and 7 bases separated the two germline ends. The CDR3 is 16 amino acids. Germline V lookup: CDR1 SGHDN, CDR2 FVKESK. CDR3 in amino acids: CASSQDRGSGANVLTF. The CDR3 nucleotides read TGTGCCAGCAGCCAAGATAGGGGTTCTGGGGCCAACGTCCTGACTTTC.

The chain has TRBV6-5 and TRBJ2-7; no clear D gene. The CDR3 is made up of 12 amino acids. CDR1 is MNHEY and CDR2 is SVGAGI in the germline V gene. Deletions cut 7 bases from V and 5 bases from J, with 12 bases between. The CDR3 is CASTATENEQYF. In nucleotides, the CDR3 is TGTGCCAGCACGGCGACGGAAAACGAGCAGTACTTC.

This clone has more than one count but fewer than ten. This chain links TRBV25-1 with TRBJ1-4; 8 positions match TRBD1. This CDR3 comprises 14 residues. Germline V CDR1 and CDR2: MGHDK, SYGVNS. The junction had 8 bases not matched to a gene; V was cut back by 8 bases and J by 6 bases. The CDR3 bases are TGTGCCAGCGAAACTGGACAGGGTTATGAAAAACTGTTTTTT. This codes for CASETGQGYEKLFF.